This T cell receptor (beta chain) stems from a study of T cells in Graves' hyperthyroidism and ophthalmopathy. Study in general: Peripheral blood sampling occurred at initial diagnosis, before any treatment.

The study excluded patients with uncontrolled infection, other autoimmune disease, pregnancy or lactation. Extraction of PBMCs used approximately 10 ml of fresh peripheral blood. General observations from the study: Blood shared most expanded thyroid clonotypes above 0.001.

The TCR beta CDR3 regions underwent amplification using RNA transcripts as the source. The primer set for the first-round RT-PCR of the TCR CDR3 was HTBI. TCRdb re-called the multiplex PCR reads with MiXCR, one entry per CDR3 protein. The table shows 450,000 to 600,000 distinct CDR3 sequences, with nearly 20% occurring only once. The V end lost 6 bases, the J end lost 1 base, and 16 bases lay between the germline ends. There are 14 residues in the CDR3. The germline V gene encodes CDR1 DFQATT and CDR2 SNEGSKA (reference sequence). Notes on this clonotype: The antigen is not known.

Sequencing used blood. The TCR sequence derives from a man aged 35 to 55 with Graves' ophthalmopathy. The rearrangement joins TRBV20-1 to TRBJ2-7; a weak D match, TRBD1 (8 bases). For the CDR3, the DNA is TGCAGTGCCGGGCGGGGGACAGGTTCCTACGAGCAGTACTTC. Residues: CSAGRGTGSYEQYF.